The sequence of this T cell receptor beta chain was determined in a study of cytomegalovirus exposure and HLA in healthy donors. While unrecorded immune exposures were likely, the donors were nominally healthy when sampled. The CDR3 totals 17 residues. Trimming took 4 bases from V and 4 from J, leaving 23 bases between them. Germline V gene lookup returns CDR1 SGHRS and CDR2 YFSETQ. PCR involved 60 Vbeta and 13 Jbeta primers. Sequencing was performed with immunoSEQ multiplex PCR; in TCRdb, only in-frame clones are kept and a portion is missing. The data contain around 100,000 clones, 65% to 85% of them seen just once; the ten biggest clones take up roughly 5%.

The chain recombines TRBV5-1 with TRBJ2-5, with D tentatively TRBD2 (7 bases). Sequencing was done on a sample of PBMCs. The clonotype originates from a woman younger than 45 in good health and CMV-seropositive. CDR3 coding DNA: TGCGCCAGCAGCCCCGACGGAGGAGGAGGGGGGGGAGAGACCCAGTACTTC. Amino acid sequence: CASSPDGGGGGGETQYF.